This T cell receptor beta chain was documented in a study of memory CD4+ T cells and cytomegalovirus serostatus. About the research overall: Of the healthy Belgian adults, several were CMV seropositive and 20 to 30 seronegative.

Trimming cost V 4 bases and J 2 bases, with 12 bases left between them. In germline, CDR1 is ENHRY, CDR2 SYGVKD. The CDR3 sequence is 14 residues long. Single viable CD3+CD4+CD8-CD45RO+ cells were sorted as the memory CD4+ T cells. Serum IgG to CMV pp150, pp28, p38 and p52 defined serostatus. Sequencing used immunoSEQ multiplex PCR; TCRdb keeps in-frame clones, though not all of them. The sample shows approximately 61,000 clones, roughly 75% of them seen only once. Sequenced sample: memory CD4+ T cells from blood. The chain couples TRBV10-3 to TRBJ2-7; no clear D gene. This receptor was obtained from an adult in good health and CMV-seronegative. Some clones in this sample may be carry-over from other donors' samples. The CDR3 DNA is TGTGCCATCAGTGGAGAACCCATCACCTACGAGCAGTACTTC. It codes for CAISGEPITYEQYF.